The clone carrying this T cell receptor beta chain was seen ten or more times. The sample originates from a study of early T cells in non-severe SARS-CoV-2 infection. Separate cDNA molecules each had unique molecular identifiers attached to them. TCRdb re-called the 5' RACE reads with MiXCR, one entry per CDR3 protein. The sample has fewer than 65,000 distinct CDR3 sequences; 7.5% to 9.5% are singletons. This CDR3 spans 15 amino acids. The V gene lost 5 bases and the J gene lost 2 bases, with 14 bases spanning the gap. CDR1 is SGHTA, CDR2 FQGTGA, per germline. The chain couples TRBV7-3 to TRBJ2-3; possibly TRBD2 for D (6 bases). The sequencing used whole blood, collected at baseline. This receptor was obtained from an adult who was a healthcare worker with PCR-confirmed SARS-CoV-2 infection or an uninfected control (not recorded which). The chain's CDR3 is CASSQGLSFTDTQYF. The DNA of the CDR3 is TGTGCCAGCAGCCAAGGACTATCATTCACAGATACGCAGTATTTT. Filled out from reference TRBV7-3 and TRBJ2-3, the complete variable domain reads GAGVSQTPSNKVTEKGKYVELRCDPISGHTALYWYRQSLGQGPEFLIYFQGTGAADDSGLPNDRFFAVRPEGSVSTLKIQRTERGDSAVYLCASSQGLSFTDTQYFGPGTRLTVL.